This T cell receptor beta chain was identified in a study of beta chain features in type 1 diabetes. General observations from the study: Moderately but significantly shorter TCRB CDR3s were found in Type 1 diabetes patients in all four CD4+ subsets.

This clone was detected a few times. The antigen remains undetermined. Other DNA variants within this sample encode the same CDR3. This CDR3 contains 11 residues. The germline V gene encodes CDR1 DFQATT and CDR2 SNEGSKA (reference sequence). V was trimmed by 5 bases and J by 4 bases, leaving 6 bases between them. Reverse transcription of all isolated RNA meant that expressed TCRB transcripts were sequenced. Clones were read by immunoSEQ multiplex PCR, and TCRdb kept only the in-frame ones, dropping some. The data show a few hundred thousand clones, around 24% seen once. This chain connects TRBV20-1 to TRBJ2-1; D unresolved. This TCR was sampled from a woman aged 25 to 39 with type 1 diabetes. The source material was naive CD4+ T cells from blood. This chain's CDR3 is CSAPNYNEQFF. The DNA for the CDR3 is TGCAGTGCTCCAAATTACAATGAGCAGTTCTTC.